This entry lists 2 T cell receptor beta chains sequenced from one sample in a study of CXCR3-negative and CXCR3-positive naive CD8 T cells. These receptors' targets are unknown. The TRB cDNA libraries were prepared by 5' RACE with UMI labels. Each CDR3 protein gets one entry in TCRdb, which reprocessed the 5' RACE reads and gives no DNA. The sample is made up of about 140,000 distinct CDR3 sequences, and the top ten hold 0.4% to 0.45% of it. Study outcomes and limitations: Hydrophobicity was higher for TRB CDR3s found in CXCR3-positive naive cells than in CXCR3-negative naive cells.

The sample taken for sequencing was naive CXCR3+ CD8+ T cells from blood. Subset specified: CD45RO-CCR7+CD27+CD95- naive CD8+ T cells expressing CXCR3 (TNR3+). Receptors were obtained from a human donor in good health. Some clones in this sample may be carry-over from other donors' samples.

CDR3: CSARGRGRAEQYF. V and J are TRBV20-1 and TRBJ2-7; TCRdb returns TRBD1, unconfirmable since there is no DNA. Germline loops: CDR1 DFQATT, CDR2 SNEGSKA (reference sequence). CDR3 length: 13 amino acids.

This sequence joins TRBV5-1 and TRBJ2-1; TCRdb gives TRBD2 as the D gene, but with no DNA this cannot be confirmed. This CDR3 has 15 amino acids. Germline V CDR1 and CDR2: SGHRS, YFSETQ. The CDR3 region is CASSLAAGRANEQFF.